This TCR beta chain was sequenced for a study of regulatory T cells in long-lasting Graves disease. Time point indicated: newly diagnosed GD, antithyroid drugs for less than 3 months. PBMCs provided the RNA from which the TCR library was made. The sample holds a few counts of this clonotype. Investigators prepared the TCR beta libraries by applying iRepertoire HTBI primers and Arm-PCR of CDR3 regions. MiXCR, applied by TCRdb to the multiplex PCR reads, yields one record per CDR3 protein. The sample holds roughly 560,000 distinct CDR3 sequences, around 15% seen once. This sample was also put to use in a study of T cells in Graves' hyperthyroidism and ophthalmopathy.

The source of this sequence is a woman aged 40-60 years with Graves disease. The material sequenced was peripheral blood mononuclear cells (PBMCs), taken at new diagnosis, from a patient treated with antithyroid drugs.

The CDR3 coding sequence is TGCGCCAGCAGCCAAGAAGCCAGCTTCTCTGGAAACACCATATATTTT. This encodes CASSQEASFSGNTIYF. This sequence joins TRBV4-1 and TRBJ1-3; D unclear. Germline assignment: CDR1 MGHRA and CDR2 YSYEKL. This CDR3 region has 16 residues. V lost 0 bases to trimming and J lost 0 bases, with 9 bases between them.